The clone carrying this T cell receptor beta chain was seen a single time. Methods used by the authors: Estimation of nucleated cell counts was performed using reference gene primer amplification. Clones were read by immunoSEQ multiplex PCR, and TCRdb kept only the in-frame ones, dropping some. The V and J calls and clone size are taken from that table; D and trimming were inferred from the DNA. The profile covers some 150,000 clones, with 84% appearing a single time and under 7% taken by the ten largest. The data stem from a study of blood T cell repertoires in COVID-19. Study-level background: COVID-19 samples, acute and convalescent, were from the United States, Italy and Spain.

Participants came from around 25 US areas, aged roughly 18 to 95 years. Germline V gene lookup returns CDR1 SGDLS and CDR2 YYNGEE. The CDR3 sequence is 20 residues long. V trimming: 0 bases; J trimming: 0 bases; junction bases outside the gene matches: 17. This TCR was recovered from a woman aged 45-60 years who had been exposed to COVID-19. The chain combines TRBV9 with TRBJ2-7, with 8 bases matching TRBD1. Sequencing used PBMCs or T cells enriched from blood (not recorded which). CDR3 DNA sequence: TGTGCCAGCAGCGTAGACTGGGGAGACAGGGGAACCCCCTCCTCCTACGAGCAGTACTTC. Encoded protein: CASSVDWGDRGTPSSYEQYF.